This TCR beta chain appears in the sequencing data of a study of T-cell memory formation after mild COVID-19. Study-wide context: Each donor largely had its own TCR clusters. Points from the study as a whole: Mainly CM and EM harbored the contracting CD4+ clones; mainly EMRA harbored the CD8+ ones. What remained unconfirmed was the SARS-CoV-2 specificity of second-wave clones peaking on day 37. Prior to infection, memory already included some responding clones, suggesting cross-reactive memory joined.

MiXCR, applied by TCRdb to the 5' RACE reads, yields one record per CDR3 protein. The sample has about 560,000 distinct CDR3 sequences; about 20% are singletons. On this clonotype itself: Its antigen is currently unknown.

Sequencing was carried out using PBMCs or a T cell subset sorted from them (not recorded which). This TCR derives from an adult woman who had mild COVID-19 (a few samples of this study predate the infection). Cell type and time point are not known.

The CDR3 DNA reads as TGTGCCTGGAGGAACCCCCCAGGCTACGAGCAGTACTTC. Its translation is CAWRNPPGYEQYF. The chain has TRBV30 and TRBJ2-7; D is ambiguous. Germline assignment: CDR1 GTSNPN and CDR2 SVGIG (reference sequence). The CDR3 contains 13 residues. The V gene lost 3 bases and the J gene lost 3 bases, with 12 bases spanning the gap.